These 30 T cell receptor beta chains share one sample of origin, sequenced in a study of post-analysis software for immune sequencing data. General study findings and limits: Higher frequency in patients than in controls was seen for about five TRBV segments, with TRBV5-6, TRBV5-1 and TRBV20-1 among them.

Tagging with unique molecular identifiers was a feature of the TCR beta cDNA libraries. TCRdb itself ran the PCR reads through MiXCR, one entry per CDR3 protein. The sample has a few hundred thousand distinct CDR3 sequences; approximately 38% are singletons. For these receptors, no antigen is known. The sample was blood. These receptors all come from a girl aged 5-17 years with multiple sclerosis.

The chain couples TRBV9 to TRBJ2-3, with TRBD2 matching 8 bases. Germline CDR1 SGDLS, CDR2 YYNGEE. The CDR3 is made up of 14 amino acids. V lost 6 bases, J lost 3 bases, and 6 bases stayed unmatched. The CDR3 sequence: CASTRGGRTDTQYF. The CDR3 region has the DNA TGTGCCAGCACCCGGGGGGGCCGGACAGATACGCAGTATTTT.

This clonotype was counted only a few times. The chain joins TRBV6-2 or TRBV6-3 to TRBJ1-5; TRBD1 matches 8 bases. Germline CDR1 MNHEY, CDR2 SVGEGT. The CDR3 consists of 14 residues. The V gene end was trimmed by 7 bases and the J gene end by 2 bases; junction bases not matched to a gene: 4. CDR3 nucleotide sequence: TGTGCCAGCAAGGACAGGGCCGGCAATCAGCCCCAGCATTTT. Protein: CASKDRAGNQPQHF.

J is TRBJ2-5 and V is TRBV4-1; D remains ambiguous. The CDR3 is 13 residues long. V lost 2 bases and J 5 bases, leaving 9 bases between the germline ends. Germline CDR1 is MGHRA and CDR2 is YSYEKL. This chain's CDR3 is CASSQTVGETQYF. Written as DNA, the CDR3 is TGCGCCAGCAGCCAAACCGTGGGGGAGACCCAGTACTTC.

V and J are TRBV7-2 and TRBJ2-3; D is perhaps TRBD1 or TRBD2 (5 bases each). In germline, CDR1 is SGHTA, CDR2 FQGNSA. Between the trimmed V and J ends, which lost 2 bases and 0 bases, there was a span of 15 bases. The CDR3 runs to 17 residues. The CDR3 spells CASSLRLGGASTDTQYF. The CDR3 region has the DNA TGTGCCAGCAGCTTAAGGCTTGGGGGAGCTAGCACAGATACGCAGTATTTT.

In regard to this clonotype: At one of its ends the junction is not consistent with the germline gene, which may arise from a read error. The CDR3 reads CAGSSLLAGGYNEQFF. The CDR3 DNA reads TGTGCCGGCAGTTCTCTCCTAGCGGGGGGTTACAATGAGCAGTTCTTC. The V and J genes are TRBV27 and TRBJ2-1; 11 nucleotides line up with TRBD2. The CDR3 consists of 16 residues. Germline V gene sequence: CDR1 MNHEY, CDR2 SMNVEV (reference sequence).

V is TRBV15 and J is TRBJ2-7; weak D call: TRBD2 (5 bases). CDR3 length: 15 amino acids. From germline, CDR1 is LNHNV and CDR2 YYDKDF (reference sequence). V gave up 0 bases and J gave up 4 bases, with 13 bases separating them. CDR3 coding DNA: TGTGCCACCAGCAGAGACGGTGGCGGGCAGTACGAGCAGTACTTC. Translating gives CATSRDGGGQYEQYF.

This chain links TRBV29-1 with TRBJ1-1; 9 bases align to TRBD1. The CDR3 sequence is 13 residues long. The V gene's germline CDR1 is SQVTM and CDR2 ANQGSEA. V lost 7 bases, J lost 3 bases, and 6 bases stayed unmatched. As DNA, the CDR3 is TGCAGCGGCGCAAGACAGGGGGACACTGAAGCTTTCTTT. It is translated as CSGARQGDTEAFF. Based on the CDR3 plus reference TRBV29-1 and TRBJ1-1, the full variable domain is SAVISQKPSRDICQRGTSLTIQCQVDSQVTMMFWYRQQPGQSLTLIATANQGSEATYESGFVIDKFPISRPNLTFSTLTVSNMSPEDSSIYLCSGARQGDTEAFFGQGTRLTVV.

This clonotype has a handful of counts. This chain connects TRBV6-5 to TRBJ2-3; TRBD2 agrees at 10 bases. Germline loops: CDR1 MNHEY, CDR2 SVGAGI. V gave up 6 bases and J gave up 5 bases; unmatched junction bases: 8. The CDR3 is 15 residues long. The CDR3 DNA reads as TGTGCCAGCAGAAAAGCGGGGGGGCCAGGAGATACGCAGTATTTT. It translates to CASRKAGGPGDTQYF.

This clonotype was counted only a few times. The V gene is TRBV24-1, the J gene TRBJ2-3; D may be TRBD1 (5 bases). CDR3 length: 16 amino acids. The ends were cut back, 3 bases at V and 3 bases at J, with 15 bases in the middle. Germline CDR1 KGHDR, CDR2 SFDVKD. The CDR3 is CATSDGAGPRTDTQYF. DNA for the CDR3: TGTGCCACCAGTGATGGGGCAGGTCCCAGAACAGATACGCAGTATTTT.

At least ten counts were recorded for this clonotype. The V call is TRBV20-1, the J call TRBJ1-5, with 8 bases matching TRBD1. Germline loops: CDR1 DFQATT, CDR2 SNEGSKA (reference sequence). Trimming took 3 bases from V and 0 from J; bases not matched to a gene: 16. This CDR3 region has 19 residues. In DNA, the CDR3 is TGCAGTGCTAGTGGAGCCTCCGGGCAGGGGGCTAGTAGCAATCAGCCCCAGCATTTT. It yields the protein CSASGASGQGASSNQPQHF.

This clonotype showed up just a few times. This chain uses TRBV12-3 or TRBV12-4 with TRBJ2-4, with D maybe TRBD2 (6 bases). The CDR3 totals 13 residues. The V gene lost 6 bases and the J gene lost 3 bases, with 9 bases spanning the gap. The CDR3 spells CASSPGVKNIQYF. Written as DNA, the CDR3 is TGTGCCAGCAGCCCGGGGGTCAAAAACATTCAGTACTTC.

The genes are TRBV7-2 and TRBJ1-6; 9 bases align to TRBD1. Germline CDR1 SGHTA, CDR2 FQGNSA. With 5 bases clipped from V and 9 bases from J, the junction kept 5 bases outside the gene matches. The CDR3 contains 14 residues. CDR3: CASSATGGGSPLHF. The CDR3 DNA reads TGTGCCAGCAGCGCGACAGGGGGAGGTTCACCCCTCCACTTT.

The gene calls are TRBV20-1 and TRBJ1-1; unclear D gene. This CDR3 comprises 13 residues. Germline-derived CDR1 and CDR2 are DFQATT and SNEGSKA (reference sequence). The germline V and J ends were trimmed by 5 bases and 3 bases, with 13 bases remaining between them. In nucleotides, the CDR3 is TGCAGTGCTCCCCTGGGCGGAGACACTGAAGCTTTCTTT. Its protein is CSAPLGGDTEAFF.

The table lists this clonotype with a few counts. This sequence joins TRBV5-1 and TRBJ1-2; D remains unclear. Germline V lookup: CDR1 SGHRS, CDR2 YFSETQ. CDR3 length: 11 amino acids. Trimming cost V 6 bases and J 7 bases, with 10 bases left between them. The CDR3 is CASNDNFGYTF. In DNA, the CDR3 is TGCGCCAGCAACGACAATTTTGGCTACACCTTC.

The rearrangement joins TRBV11-2 to TRBJ2-1, with TRBD2 matching 8 bases. J was trimmed by 13 bases and V by 4 bases; bases with no gene match: 15. CDR1 and CDR2 from the germline V gene are SGHAT and FQNNGV. The length of the CDR3 is 15 residues. CDR3 loop: CASSSLRGGSKTQFF. CDR3 sequence (DNA): TGTGCCAGCAGCTCTCTACGGGGGGGGTCGAAGACCCAGTTCTTC.

This clonotype was seen a handful of times. The genes are TRBV9 and TRBJ2-7; tentative D call: TRBD2 (5 bases). The CDR3 contains 15 residues. The germline V gene encodes CDR1 SGDLS and CDR2 YYNGEE. Trimming stripped 3 bases from V and 3 bases from J, with 16 bases between. The CDR3 here is CASSAQPGIRYEQYF. The CDR3 region has the DNA TGTGCCAGCAGCGCCCAACCCGGGATACGCTACGAGCAGTACTTC.

This clonotype was seen a few times. The chain joins TRBV27 to TRBJ2-5; 10 bases are shared with TRBD2. Germline-derived CDR1 and CDR2 are MNHEY and SMNVEV (reference sequence). Trimming cost V 2 bases and J 5 bases; bases outside gene matches: 8. This CDR3 is 16 amino acids long. The CDR3 region is CASSLRRSGGAETQYF. The CDR3 nucleotides read TGTGCCAGCAGTTTAAGAAGGAGCGGGGGGGCCGAGACCCAGTACTTC.

This sequence joins TRBV14 and TRBJ2-1; perhaps TRBD2 as D (7 bases). V was shortened by 2 bases and J by 2 bases, with 16 bases between the two germline ends. This CDR3 spans 17 amino acids. Germline CDR1 SGHDN, CDR2 FVKESK. DNA of the CDR3: TGTGCCAGCAGCCAAAGGTCCGCCGGGGGGCCCTACAATGAGCAGTTCTTC. Residues: CASSQRSAGGPYNEQFF.

This chain connects TRBV28 to TRBJ1-5, with TRBD1 matching over 8 bases. CDR1 and CDR2 (germline): MDHEN, SYDVKM. V shed 3 bases, J shed 4 bases, and the junction held 5 bases outside the gene matches. The CDR3 is 15 residues long. CDR3 in DNA: TGTGCCAGCAGTTTTCAGGGGGCACGGAATCAGCCCCAGCATTTT. Translating it yields CASSFQGARNQPQHF.

V gene TRBV10-3 combines with J gene TRBJ2-7; 10 bases line up with TRBD1. J was trimmed by 3 bases and V by 3 bases; bases with no gene match: 14. The length of the CDR3 is 18 residues. In germline, CDR1 is ENHRY, CDR2 SYGVKD. The chain's CDR3 is CAISDSGTGVLMGYEQYF. The DNA of the CDR3 is TGTGCCATCAGTGACTCCGGGACAGGGGTATTGATGGGCTACGAGCAGTACTTC.

The chain combines TRBV7-9 with TRBJ2-3; D unclear. Germline-derived CDR1 and CDR2 are SEHNR and FQNEAQ (reference sequence). With 3 bases removed from V and 4 bases from J, the gap between germline ends came to 11 bases. The CDR3 has 14 amino acids. The CDR3 spells CASSFPLSPDTQYF. The DNA of the CDR3 is TGTGCCAGCAGCTTCCCTCTCAGTCCAGATACGCAGTATTTT.

In this sample, this clonotype turned up once. The V call is TRBV28, the J call TRBJ2-5; tentatively, D is TRBD1 (6 bases). Per germline, CDR1 MDHEN and CDR2 SYDVKM. V was clipped by 5 bases and J by 5 bases, with 15 bases between them. The CDR3 is 14 residues long. The CDR3 region has the DNA TGTGCCAGCAGTACTAACAGGGACGGCGAGACCCAGTACTTC. Translated, it gives CASSTNRDGETQYF.

Only a few counts were recorded for this clonotype. CDR3 sequence: CASSTTSGGSLTLGDTQYF. The CDR3, as DNA: TGTGCCAGCAGCACGACTAGCGGGGGGTCCTTGACCCTCGGAGATACGCAGTATTTT. V usage is TRBV6-1 and J usage is TRBJ2-3, with 13 bases that match TRBD2. Germline V gene sequence: CDR1 MNHNS, CDR2 SASEGT. V dropped 6 bases and J dropped 5; count of bases not matched to a gene: 17. This CDR3 spans 19 amino acids.

The chain carries TRBV5-1 and TRBJ1-5; 9 bases are a match to TRBD1. The CDR3 is 13 residues long. With 3 bases clipped from V and 7 bases from J, the junction kept 2 bases outside the gene matches. Germline V gene data show CDR1 as SGHRS and CDR2 as YFSETQ. The CDR3 protein is CASSSTGGQPQHF. The CDR3 bases are TGCGCCAGCAGCTCGACAGGGGGACAGCCCCAGCATTTT.

The V and J genes are TRBV29-1 and TRBJ2-1, with D possibly being TRBD2 (7 bases). This CDR3 is 13 amino acids long. Looked up from germline, CDR1 is SQVTM and CDR2 is ANQGSEA. The V end was cut by 7 bases, the J end by 8 bases, with 18 bases between. CDR3 region: CSAGRGLYHEQFF. The CDR3 nucleotides are TGCAGCGCTGGGCGGGGGCTTTATCATGAGCAGTTCTTC.

This clonotype was detected only a few times. The genes are TRBV4-1 and TRBJ2-5; 12 nucleotides align to TRBD1. This CDR3 is built from 17 residues. Unmatched junction bases numbered 10, after V lost 2 bases and J lost 6 bases. Germline V gives CDR1 MGHRA, CDR2 YSYEKL. The CDR3 reads CASSQPTSGQGAKTQYF. The CDR3 DNA reads as TGCGCCAGCAGCCAACCCACGTCGGGACAGGGGGCGAAGACCCAGTACTTC.

Only a few counts were recorded for this clonotype. The rearrangement joins TRBV7-3 to TRBJ2-3; the D call may be TRBD1 or TRBD2 (5 bases each). From germline, CDR1 is SGHTA and CDR2 FQGTGA. V dropped 10 bases and J dropped 0 bases, with 17 bases sitting between them. There are 15 residues in the CDR3. The CDR3 sequence: CAISFGTPSTDTQYF. As DNA, the CDR3 is TGTGCCATCAGTTTCGGGACCCCGAGCACAGATACGCAGTATTTT.

The V gene is TRBV12-3 or TRBV12-4, the J gene TRBJ1-5; 8 nucleotides agree with TRBD1. The length of the CDR3 is 15 residues. V lost 3 bases to trimming and J lost 5 bases; unmatched junction nucleotides: 6. CDR3 nucleotides: TGTGCCAGCAGTTTGGGAGACAGGGGAGATCAGCCCCAGCATTTT. Amino acid sequence: CASSLGDRGDQPQHF.

This clonotype was observed a handful of times. The gene calls are TRBV6-1 and TRBJ1-1; possible D gene TRBD1, 5 bases. The CDR3 has 16 residues. The ends were cut back, 1 base at V and 3 bases at J, with 15 bases in the middle. CDR1 is MNHNS and CDR2 is SASEGT in the germline V gene. CDR3 sequence reads: CASSEVIGTADTEAFF. The CDR3 coding sequence is TGTGCCAGCAGTGAAGTGATCGGGACGGCCGACACTGAAGCTTTCTTT.

The chain has TRBV12-3 or TRBV12-4 and TRBJ1-5, with a possible D match to TRBD1 (5 bases). With 0 bases removed from V and 10 bases from J, the gap between germline ends came to 10 bases. The CDR3 sequence is 13 residues long. The CDR3 DNA reads as TGTGCCAGCAGTTTAGCGCTCAGGGCACCCCAGCATTTT. Amino acid sequence: CASSLALRAPQHF.